Below are 19 T cell receptor beta chains sequenced from a single sample in a study of shared clonotypes between healthy human individuals. The protocol was immunoSEQ multiplex PCR, while the TCRdb copy is restricted to in-frame clones and leaves out a portion. The repertoire holds a few million clones, with roughly 95% as singletons. Sequenced input: naive CD4+ T cells sorted from blood. The sample's subset: CD45RA+ positively selected. These receptors all stem from a man in his late teens or twenties in good health.

For this clone: Additional DNA sequences in this sample encode the identical CDR3. V usage is TRBV29-1 and J usage is TRBJ2-1; 8 nucleotides line up with TRBD2. Looked up from germline, CDR1 is SQVTM and CDR2 is ANQGSEA. The ends lost 4 bases at V and 4 bases at J; junction bases unmatched: 3. This CDR3 region has 13 residues. CDR3 sequence reads: CSVGTSGYNEQFF. The CDR3 coding sequence is TGCAGCGTTGGCACTAGCGGTTACAATGAGCAGTTCTTC.

V usage is TRBV10-1 and J usage is TRBJ1-1, with D uncertain. Trimming took 0 bases from V and 1 from J, leaving 6 bases between them. The CDR3 is 14 amino acids. Germline values: CDR1 WNHNN, CDR2 SYGVQD (reference sequence). The DNA of the CDR3 is TGCGCCAGCAGTGAGTCACAGAAGAACACTGAAGCTTTCTTT. Its protein is CASSESQKNTEAFF.

V is TRBV18 and J is TRBJ1-1, with 8 bases matching TRBD1. The CDR3 sequence is 15 residues long. V trimming: 5 bases; J trimming: 4 bases; junction bases outside the gene matches: 9. Germline V CDR1 and CDR2: KGHSH, LQKENI. CDR3 region: CASSYGQGVITEAFF. The CDR3 DNA sequence: TGTGCCAGCTCATACGGACAGGGCGTGATCACTGAAGCTTTCTTT.

The chain recombines TRBV6-5 with TRBJ2-7; a possible D gene is TRBD1 (6 bases). V was cut by 2 bases and J by 6 bases, with 11 bases left in between. Germline CDR1 is MNHEY and CDR2 is SVGAGI. The CDR3 length is 13 residues. Here the CDR3 DNA reads TGTGCCAGCAGTTACGGGGGCCCCGGCGAGCAGTACTTC. Amino acid sequence: CASSYGGPGEQYF.

The rearrangement joins TRBV10-2 to TRBJ2-3, with D possibly being TRBD1 (7 bases). Germline lookup yields CDR1 WSHSY and CDR2 SAAADI. Trimming shortened V by 6 bases and J by 6 bases, and 16 bases separated the two germline ends. This CDR3 contains 14 residues. The CDR3 is CASSATGRRDTQYF. The CDR3 nucleotides read TGCGCCAGCAGCGCGACAGGGAGGAGGGATACGCAGTATTTT.

The chain has TRBV6-1 and TRBJ2-7, with TRBD1 identical over 7 bases. V dropped 2 bases and J dropped 2; count of bases not matched to a gene: 6. The CDR3 totals 15 residues. CDR1 and CDR2 from the germline V gene are MNHNS and SASEGT. The CDR3 nucleotides read TGTGCCAGCAGTGAACTAGGGACAGCACCCTACGAGCAGTACTTC. Its protein product is CASSELGTAPYEQYF.

V is TRBV14 and J is TRBJ2-3; TRBD2 is a possible D gene (6 bases). CDR3 length: 15 residues. Germline V CDR1 and CDR2: SGHDN, FVKESK. Between the trimmed V and J ends, which lost 6 bases and 2 bases, there was a span of 15 bases. The CDR3: CASSWRGRVTDTQYF. CDR3 DNA sequence: TGTGCCAGCAGTTGGCGGGGTCGGGTCACAGATACGCAGTATTTT.

This chain links TRBV6-6 with TRBJ2-5, with 8 bases that match TRBD2. The V and J ends lost 7 bases and 3 bases, in that order; junction bases with no gene match: 7. The CDR3 consists of 14 residues. The germline V gene encodes CDR1 MNHNY and CDR2 SVGAGI (reference sequence). In DNA, the CDR3 is TGTGCCAGCACCTACGGGGGGGCGGAAGAGACCCAGTACTTC. Protein sequence: CASTYGGAEETQYF.

The chain is built from TRBV10-3 and TRBJ1-1, with D uncertain. The CDR3 has 16 residues. Trimming took 2 bases from V and 1 from J, leaving 14 bases between them. The germline CDR1 and CDR2 sequences are ENHRY and SYGVKD. CDR3 DNA sequence: TGTGCCATCAGTGAGCTAATAGGAGGCGGGAACACTGAAGCTTTCTTT. Its protein is CAISELIGGGNTEAFF.

This rearrangement joins TRBV5-1 to TRBJ2-6; 7 bases are a match to TRBD1. Germline loops: CDR1 SGHRS, CDR2 YFSETQ. CDR3 length: 17 amino acids. V dropped 4 bases and J dropped 0; count of bases not matched to a gene: 7. The CDR3 sequence is CASSPPGQLSGANVLTF. As DNA, the CDR3 is TGCGCCAGCAGCCCACCGGGACAGCTCTCTGGGGCCAACGTCCTGACTTTC.

The chain couples TRBV15 to TRBJ1-2, with no clear D. V lost 1 base and J lost 4, with 10 bases in between. The CDR3 extends over 14 amino acids. Germline CDR1 is LNHNV and CDR2 is YYDKDF (reference sequence). CDR3 residues: CATSRAGWGYGYTF. In DNA form, the CDR3 reads TGTGCCACCAGCAGAGCTGGGTGGGGCTATGGCTACACCTTC.

V and J are TRBV30 and TRBJ1-5; TRBD1 is a possible D gene (5 bases). CDR1 and CDR2 (germline): GTSNPN, SVGIG (reference sequence). V lost 1 base to trimming and J lost 5 bases, with 9 bases between them. This CDR3 spans 13 amino acids. The CDR3 DNA reads as TGTGCCTGGAGTGCACAGGTGGATCAGCCCCAGCATTTT. This translates into CAWSAQVDQPQHF.

The count of this clone is one. The chain combines TRBV6-4 with TRBJ1-1; D is undetermined. V dropped 0 bases and J dropped 0 bases, with 5 bases sitting between them. Germline V gene sequence: CDR1 MRHNA, CDR2 SNTAGT. The CDR3 covers 14 residues. Here the CDR3 reads CASSDSSMNTEAFF. CDR3 DNA sequence: TGTGCCAGCAGTGACTCGTCCATGAACACTGAAGCTTTCTTT.

This chain links TRBV30 with TRBJ2-1, with D possibly matching TRBD1 (6 bases). V lost 0 bases and J lost 7, with 13 bases in between. The CDR3 sequence is 14 residues long. Germline values: CDR1 GTSNPN, CDR2 SVGIG (reference sequence). Written as DNA, the CDR3 is TGTGCCTGGAGTGTACTGTCAGGGGATAATGAGCAGTTCTTC. Translation: CAWSVLSGDNEQFF.

With regard to this clone: This CDR3 is also generated by other DNA sequences in the sample. The chain links TRBV5-1 to TRBJ2-1; D ambiguous. CDR3 length equals 16 residues. Trimming removed 0 bases from V and 3 bases from J, with 13 bases in between. Germline-derived CDR1 and CDR2 are SGHRS and YFSETQ. The CDR3 is CASSLAAGVLYNEQFF. The CDR3 bases are TGCGCCAGCAGCTTGGCCGCAGGCGTCCTCTACAATGAGCAGTTCTTC.

The V call is TRBV6-6, the J call TRBJ2-7; D remains unclear. This CDR3 has 12 amino acids. CDR1 is MNHNY, CDR2 SVGAGI, per germline (reference sequence). V was clipped by 6 bases and J by 4 bases, with 10 bases between them. CDR3 nucleotide sequence: TGTGCCAGCAGGGGCATGGAGTACGAGCAGTACTTC. Protein: CASRGMEYEQYF.

The chain employs TRBV27 and TRBJ2-1; TRBD2 matches 11 bases. V lost 6 bases and J lost 4; bases outside the gene matches: 8. The CDR3 contains 16 residues. CDR1 and CDR2 (germline): MNHEY, SMNVEV (reference sequence). The CDR3, as DNA: TGTGCCAGCAGGGAGATTAGCGGGAGGGGGTACAATGAGCAGTTCTTC. It specifies CASREISGRGYNEQFF.

To note about this clone: The same CDR3 is also encoded by other DNA sequences in this sample. This rearrangement joins TRBV6-5 to TRBJ2-7; a possible D gene is TRBD2 (6 bases). This CDR3 has 12 amino acids. The germline V and J ends were trimmed by 0 bases and 6 bases, with 6 bases remaining between them. Germline loops: CDR1 MNHEY, CDR2 SVGAGI. CDR3 sequence: CASSYSEGEQYF. In nucleotides, the CDR3 is TGTGCCAGCAGTTACTCGGAGGGCGAGCAGTACTTC.

The J gene is TRBJ2-1, the V gene TRBV7-6; 9 nucleotides line up with TRBD2. This CDR3 comprises 15 residues. Germline lookup yields CDR1 SGHVS and CDR2 FNYEAQ. The J segment lost 10 bases and the V segment lost 5 bases, leaving 12 bases of the junction unmatched. The CDR3 loop reads CASSGRLAEYTEQFF. CDR3 nucleotides: TGTGCCAGCAGCGGCCGACTAGCGGAGTACACGGAGCAGTTCTTC.